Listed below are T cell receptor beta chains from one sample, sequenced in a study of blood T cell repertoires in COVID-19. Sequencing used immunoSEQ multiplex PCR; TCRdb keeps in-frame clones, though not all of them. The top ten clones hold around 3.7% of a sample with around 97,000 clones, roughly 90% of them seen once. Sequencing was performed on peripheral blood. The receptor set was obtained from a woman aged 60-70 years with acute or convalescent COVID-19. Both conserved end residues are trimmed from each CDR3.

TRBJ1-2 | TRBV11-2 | ASSLNRQGWGYT
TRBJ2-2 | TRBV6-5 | ASSPSGTNTGELF
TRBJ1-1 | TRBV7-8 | ASSPTPGGRTEAF
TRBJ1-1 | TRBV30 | AWSDRWATEAF
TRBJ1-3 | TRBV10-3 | AITGDVSGNTIY
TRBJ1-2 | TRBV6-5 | ASTRGSGYT
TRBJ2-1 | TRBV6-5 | ASSYSTYNEQF
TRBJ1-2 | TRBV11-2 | ASSLYGGWNYGYT
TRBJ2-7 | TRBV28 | ASSLSRWGGPSYEQY
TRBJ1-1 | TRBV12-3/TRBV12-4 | ASSLRGQEAF
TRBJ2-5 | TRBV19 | ASSTSSGSLQETQY
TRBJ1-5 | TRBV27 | ASSPRETDRFQPQH
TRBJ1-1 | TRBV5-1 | ASSLGQMNTEAF
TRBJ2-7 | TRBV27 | ASRPDSSLYEQY
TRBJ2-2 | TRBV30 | AWSPLGSVVTGELF
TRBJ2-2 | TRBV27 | ASSLVAGNTGELF
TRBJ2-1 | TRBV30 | AWREVAGVRSYNEQF
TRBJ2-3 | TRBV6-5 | ASSFGRADTQY